The entry that follows covers one T cell receptor beta chain sequence. The antigen remains undetermined. The data stem from a study of cytomegalovirus exposure and HLA in healthy donors. PCR employed 60 Vbeta and 13 Jbeta primers. Using immunoSEQ multiplex PCR, the repertoire was profiled, and TCRdb retains in-frame clones only, with some absent. Of about 130,000 clones listed, roughly 79% were seen once; the top ten hold 1.8%. V shed 2 bases and J shed 0 bases, with 7 bases lying between them. There are 14 residues in the CDR3. The V gene's germline CDR1 is MNHEY and CDR2 SMNVEV (reference sequence). Study-wide results and caveats: Later on, analysis showed that most CMV-associated TCR beta chains appeared to be HLA-restricted. Under in vitro conditions, a few CMV-associated chains were confirmed as specific for CMV antigens. According to the study, about 180 TCR beta chains were cytomegalovirus-associated. In a later analysis, TCR beta V- and J-gene trimming showed a link to a missense DCLRE1C variant.

The source of this sequence is a woman in her thirties or forties in good health and CMV-seronegative. Sample: PBMCs. The chain combines TRBV27 with TRBJ1-1; D gene uncertain. The CDR3 nucleotides are TGTGCCAGCAGTTTAGGCTTATTGAACACTGAAGCTTTCTTT. Translation: CASSLGLLNTEAFF.